One sample yielded the 26 T cell receptor beta chains listed below, sequenced in a study of OX40 agonist ivuxolimab in advanced cancers. Libraries were prepared by immunoSEQ multiplex PCR; TCRdb keeps only in-frame clonotypes and omits some of them. This sample has about 38,000 clones; around four fifths occur once, and the top ten carry under 40%. The sequences come from CD4+ or CD8+ T cells sorted from blood, collected in a trial of the OX40 agonist ivuxolimab. The receptor set was obtained from an adult with an advanced solid tumor such as melanoma, head and neck, liver or kidney cancer.

This sequence joins TRBV7-9 and TRBJ2-6, with 9 bases aligning to TRBD2. V was clipped by 5 bases and J by 2 bases; unmatched bases: 7. Germline CDR1 reads SEHNR; CDR2 reads FQNEAQ (reference sequence). The CDR3 has 17 amino acids. This chain's CDR3 is CASSPRGGAAGANVLTF. DNA for the CDR3: TGTGCCAGCAGCCCTCGCGGGGGGGCCGCTGGGGCCAACGTCCTGACTTTC. Combining the CDR3 with reference TRBV7-9 and TRBJ2-6 gives the whole variable domain DTGVSQNPRHKITKRGQNVTFRCDPISEHNRLYWYRQTLGQGPEFLTYFQNEAQLEKSRLLSDRFSAERPKGSFSTLEIQRTEQGDSAMYLCASSPRGGAAGANVLTFGAGSRLTVL.

The genes are TRBV30 and TRBJ2-2, with 9 bases that match TRBD2. Per germline, CDR1 GTSNPN and CDR2 SVGIG (reference sequence). This CDR3 contains 16 residues. V trimming: 0 bases; J trimming: 4 bases; junction bases outside the gene matches: 6. The CDR3 here is CAWSVGREGPTGELFF. CDR3 nucleotide sequence: TGTGCCTGGAGTGTAGGGCGGGAGGGCCCCACCGGGGAGCTGTTTTTT. Supplemented by reference TRBV30 and TRBJ2-2, the full variable domain reads SQTIHQWPATLVQPVGSPLSLECTVEGTSNPNLYWYRQAAGRGLQLLFYSVGIGQISSEVPQNLSASRPQDRQFILSSKKLLLSDSGFYLCAWSVGREGPTGELFFGEGSRLTVL.

J is TRBJ2-7 and V is TRBV28; D might be TRBD1 (6 bases). CDR3 length: 18 residues. V lost 3 bases, J lost 2 bases, and 23 bases lay in between. Germline CDR1 is MDHEN and CDR2 is SYDVKM. CDR3 sequence reads: CASSLGLWLGDNPYEQYF. The CDR3 DNA sequence: TGTGCCAGCAGTTTGGGGTTGTGGTTGGGGGACAATCCCTACGAGCAGTACTTC.

V gene TRBV5-8 combines with J gene TRBJ2-3; 10 positions match TRBD2. This CDR3 is built from 16 residues. Germline CDR1 SGHTS, CDR2 YDEGEE. V shed 4 bases, J shed 3 bases, and the junction held 8 bases outside the gene matches. The DNA for the CDR3 is TGTGCCAGCAGCATCCTGACTAGCGGGTGGACAGATACGCAGTATTTT. Translated: CASSILTSGWTDTQYF. Drawing the rest from reference TRBV5-8 and TRBJ2-3, the complete variable domain is EAGVTQSPTHLIKTRGQQATLRCSPISGHTSVYWYQQALGLGLQFLLWYDEGEERNRGNFPPRFSGRQFPNYSSELNVNALELEDSALYLCASSILTSGWTDTQYFGPGTRLTVL.

This chain joins TRBV29-1 and TRBJ2-5; D might be TRBD2 (5 bases). CDR1 SQVTM and CDR2 ANQGSEA come from the germline V gene. The length of the CDR3 is 11 residues. Trimming shortened V by 7 bases and J by 4 bases, and 10 bases separated the two germline ends. CDR3 sequence: CSAHEGETQYF. The CDR3, as DNA: TGCAGCGCACATGAGGGAGAGACCCAGTACTTC.

DNA for the CDR3: TGTGCCAGCAGCCAACGAGCGGGGGCTACCTACAATGAGCAGTTCTTC. This encodes CASSQRAGATYNEQFF. The chain joins TRBV4-2 to TRBJ2-1, with 8 bases aligning to TRBD2. CDR1 and CDR2 from the germline V gene are LGHNA and YNFKEQ. This CDR3 has 16 residues. The junction had 5 bases not matched to a gene; V was cut back by 2 bases and J by 2 bases.

The sample holds one count of this clone. The chain is built from TRBV6-5 and TRBJ2-7, with D unclear. The CDR3 has 13 amino acids. Between the trimmed V and J ends, which lost 2 bases and 2 bases, there was a span of 7 bases. Germline lookup yields CDR1 MNHEY and CDR2 SVGAGI. The CDR3 sequence: CASSYASTYEQYF. CDR3 bases: TGTGCCAGCAGTTACGCCAGTACCTACGAGCAGTACTTC.

The chain couples TRBV19 to TRBJ2-1; D unresolved. The CDR3 totals 14 residues. V lost 5 bases and J 2 bases, leaving 10 bases between the germline ends. Germline values: CDR1 LNHDA, CDR2 SQIVND (reference sequence). CDR3 sequence: CASSSGSPYNEQFF. CDR3 nucleotide sequence: TGTGCCAGTAGTTCAGGATCCCCCTACAATGAGCAGTTCTTC.

Only one count was recorded for this clone. This chain uses TRBV7-4 with TRBJ2-3; D not resolved. Trimming pared 1 base from V and 0 bases from J, leaving 8 bases between. Germline assignment: CDR1 SGHVT and CDR2 SQSDAQ. CDR3 length: 15 amino acids. CDR3 loop: CASSLEPASTDTQYF. CDR3 DNA: TGTGCCAGCAGCTTAGAGCCCGCTAGCACAGATACGCAGTATTTT.

Comments on this clone: This sample includes further DNA sequences coding for the same CDR3. The chain combines TRBV7-9 with TRBJ2-5; 8 bases agree with TRBD1. Germline CDR1 reads SEHNR; CDR2 reads FQNEAQ (reference sequence). The J segment lost 4 bases and the V segment lost 5 bases, leaving 3 bases of the junction unmatched. The length of the CDR3 is 13 residues. DNA for the CDR3: TGTGCCAGCAGCCGTGGACAGGGAGAGACCCAGTACTTC. Amino acids: CASSRGQGETQYF.

The rearrangement links TRBV30 to TRBJ2-7; 7 nucleotides align to TRBD1. The CDR3 is made up of 13 amino acids. Germline V gene data show CDR1 as GTSNPN and CDR2 as SVGIG (reference sequence). J was trimmed by 6 bases and V by 4 bases; bases with no gene match: 9. The CDR3 DNA reads TGTGCCTGGAACACAGGGGAAGGCTTCGAGCAGTACTTC. Translating it yields CAWNTGEGFEQYF.

This clone was detected once. The gene calls are TRBV2 and TRBJ2-3; maybe TRBD1 (6 bases). Germline V lookup: CDR1 SNHLY, CDR2 FYNNEI. The CDR3 length is 14 residues. Trimming removed 8 bases from V and 0 bases from J, with 12 bases in between. The CDR3 here is CASVWGPSTDTQYF. CDR3 bases: TGTGCCAGCGTCTGGGGGCCGAGCACAGATACGCAGTATTTT.

The rearrangement uses TRBV19 and TRBJ2-1; D is perhaps TRBD1 (6 bases). Per the germline V gene, CDR1 is LNHDA and CDR2 is SQIVND (reference sequence). The germline V and J ends were trimmed by 5 bases and 10 bases, with 18 bases remaining between them. The CDR3 has 14 residues. CDR3 in amino acids: CASSFLRGTNEQFF. The DNA of the CDR3 is TGTGCCAGTAGTTTCCTCAGGGGCACTAACGAGCAGTTCTTC.

This clone has only one observation. The rearrangement joins TRBV28 to TRBJ2-3; TRBD2 aligns across 10 bases. V lost 6 bases and J lost 0; bases outside the gene matches: 15. Germline CDR1 MDHEN, CDR2 SYDVKM. CDR3 length equals 19 residues. CDR3 amino acids: CASRLAGVDIIRSTDTQYF. Written as DNA, the CDR3 is TGTGCCAGCAGGCTAGCGGGGGTTGACATAATTCGTAGCACAGATACGCAGTATTTT. Looking up the rest from reference TRBV28 and TRBJ2-3 gives the full variable domain: DVKVTQSSRYLVKRTGEKVFLECVQDMDHENMFWYRQDPGLGLRLIYFSYDVKMKEKGDIPEGYSVSREKKERFSLILESASTNQTSMYLCASRLAGVDIIRSTDTQYFGPGTRLTVL.

The table lists this clone with a count of one. The J gene is TRBJ2-7, the V gene TRBV7-9, with D possibly being TRBD2 (5 bases). The V gene lost 5 bases and the J gene lost 1 base, with 12 bases spanning the gap. The CDR3 is made up of 14 amino acids. CDR1 SEHNR and CDR2 FQNEAQ come from the germline V gene (reference sequence). The CDR3 here is CASSEGFWSYEQYF. The CDR3 DNA sequence: TGTGCCAGCAGCGAGGGTTTTTGGTCCTACGAGCAGTACTTC.

This chain connects TRBV5-1 to TRBJ1-1; D gene ambiguous. The V gene's germline CDR1 is SGHRS and CDR2 YFSETQ. CDR3 length: 15 residues. The ends were cut back, 0 bases at V and 0 bases at J, with 9 bases in the middle. The CDR3 region is CASSLVGNMNTEAFF. The DNA for the CDR3 is TGCGCCAGCAGCTTGGTGGGCAACATGAACACTGAAGCTTTCTTT.

This chain connects TRBV10-3 to TRBJ2-5; D possibly corresponds to TRBD1 (6 bases). Germline V gives CDR1 ENHRY, CDR2 SYGVKD. Trimming took 4 bases from V and 3 from J, leaving 9 bases between them. There are 13 residues in the CDR3. CDR3 sequence: CAISGQDKETQYF. The CDR3 nucleotides are TGTGCCATCAGTGGACAGGACAAAGAGACCCAGTACTTC.

The rearrangement uses TRBV14 and TRBJ2-5, with D perhaps being TRBD1 or TRBD2 (5 bases each). The ends were cut back, 1 base at V and 5 bases at J, with 11 bases in the middle. From germline, CDR1 is SGHDN and CDR2 FVKESK. The CDR3 contains 14 residues. DNA of the CDR3: TGTGCCAGCAGCCAAGCGGGGACGGGGGAGACCCAGTACTTC. Protein sequence: CASSQAGTGETQYF.

The chain is built from TRBV9 and TRBJ2-7; the D gene is possibly TRBD2 (5 bases). Germline CDR1 reads SGDLS; CDR2 reads YYNGEE. The V end lost 3 bases, the J end lost 5 bases, and 18 bases lay between the germline ends. This CDR3 is 15 amino acids long. The CDR3 nucleotides are TGTGCCAGCAGCGCCGCCCGGGGAGCGAGGGACGAGCAGTACTTC. It translates to CASSAARGARDEQYF.

This chain uses TRBV28 with TRBJ1-2, with 9 bases matching TRBD1. The CDR3 totals 14 residues. Germline V gives CDR1 MDHEN, CDR2 SYDVKM. Trimming took 2 bases from V and 7 from J; bases not matched to a gene: 5. The CDR3 is CASSLPWTGVGYTF. In DNA form, the CDR3 reads TGTGCCAGCAGTTTACCCTGGACAGGGGTTGGCTACACCTTC.

CDR3 sequence: CASSSGPGPSNQPQHF. The CDR3 DNA is TGTGCCAGCAGCTCAGGGCCGGGACCTAGCAATCAGCCCCAGCATTTT. The chain uses TRBV11-2 and TRBJ1-5; D may be TRBD1 (5 bases). This CDR3 is built from 16 residues. The germline V gene has CDR1 SGHAT and CDR2 FQNNGV. The V end was cut by 4 bases, the J end by 0 bases, with 13 bases between.

This CDR3 reads CASSVEQGTIYGYTF. Here the CDR3 DNA reads TGTGCCAGCAGCGTAGAACAGGGGACTATCTATGGCTACACCTTC. The chain combines TRBV9 with TRBJ1-2; TRBD1 aligns across 7 bases. CDR3 length: 15 amino acids. CDR1 is SGDLS and CDR2 is YYNGEE in the germline V gene. With V trimmed by 0 bases and J by 4 bases, 6 bases remained unmatched.

The chain has TRBV5-1 and TRBJ2-3; D call uncertain. Trimming removed 7 bases from V and 0 bases from J, with 12 bases in between. This CDR3 is built from 14 residues. The germline V gene has CDR1 SGHRS and CDR2 YFSETQ. The CDR3 is CASRRAESTDTQYF. The CDR3 region has the DNA TGCGCCAGCCGCCGGGCGGAGAGCACAGATACGCAGTATTTT.

This clone was detected only a few times. V usage is TRBV2 and J usage is TRBJ1-6; no definite D call. The CDR3 loop spans 14 amino acids. V lost 4 bases to trimming and J lost 5 bases, with 9 bases between them. Germline loops: CDR1 SNHLY, CDR2 FYNNEI. The CDR3 bases are TGTGCCAGCAGTGCCGAGACTGATAATTCACCCCTCCACTTT. It encodes CASSAETDNSPLHF.

The chain combines TRBV27 with TRBJ2-3, with D tentatively TRBD2 (5 bases). V was pared by 4 bases and J by 0 bases, with 26 bases between. The CDR3 covers 20 residues. The germline gives CDR1 MNHEY, CDR2 SMNVEV (reference sequence). CDR3 residues: CASSSRSPEGTALSTDTQYF. The CDR3 nucleotides read TGTGCCAGCAGTTCACGCTCCCCAGAGGGAACAGCGCTTAGCACAGATACGCAGTATTTT.

The chain links TRBV19 to TRBJ1-2, with D possibly matching TRBD1 (5 bases). This CDR3 has 19 amino acids. The V and J ends lost 4 bases and 5 bases respectively, with 29 bases between them. Germline V gene sequence: CDR1 LNHDA, CDR2 SQIVND (reference sequence). The CDR3 spells CASSTHTTARPGLVYGYTF. DNA of the CDR3: TGTGCCAGTAGTACCCACACGACGGCTCGGCCAGGGCTGGTTTATGGCTACACCTTC.